This paragraph covers one TCR beta chain sequence. This clonotype was observed at least ten times. Its antigen target is currently unknown. Base qualities were left out, and no much larger clone turns up one base away. These data originate in a study of CD8 T cells in ankylosing spondylitis (dated by TCRdb to about 2017). Looking at the study overall: T cell receptor beta repertoires were profiled in healthy donors and ankylosing spondylitis patients so that disease-linked TCR variants could be found. Peripheral blood was sampled, and synovial fluid was additionally collected from ankylosing spondylitis patients. The full study cohort comprised 20 to 30 ankylosing spondylitis patients and over a hundred healthy donors.

Broad study findings and their caveats: According to the report, matched synovial fluid samples from ankylosing spondylitis patients were significantly enriched for the disease-linked clones. A TCR beta motif made up of several highly homologous amino acid variants appeared to be characteristic of blood from ankylosing spondylitis patients. In peripheral blood, the disease-linked clones were found at relatively low frequencies and had a CD8+ phenotype. Some TCR beta motif variants had previously been reported in synovial fluid and blood of reactive arthritis patients, which suggested common disease-initiation mechanisms.

This sample was sequenced with an Illumina HiSeq 2500. Quantitative 5'-RACE with molecular barcodes was used to prepare TCR beta libraries. As for the authors' bioinformatics: Disease-linked TCR variants were identified with a new computational method built on a probabilistic model of VDJ rearrangement. The public reads were quality trimmed at Q25 with fastp and then assembled into clones with MiXCR by TCRdb, keeping productive beta chains. Each record represents a unique CDR3 protein, reported with the most common genes and DNA among its rows. TCRdb assigned the V and J calls; the authors' analysis was not used. Recorded for this sample are 350,000 or so distinct CDR3 sequences; 11% of them occurred a single time. The ten most abundant clones make up roughly 9.2% of the sample. The CDR3 runs 15 residues from the cysteine to the phenylalanine. The DNA shown is the 45-base CDR3, in frame from base 1. From a lookup of the germline V gene (reference sequence), CDR1 and CDR2 are MNHEY and SMNVEV. Trimming leaves V shorter by 3 bases and J shorter by 6 bases, with the junction holding 6 bases beyond the gene matches.

This sequence originates from a female donor with ankylosing spondylitis or in good health (not recorded which). The specimen was blood, either unsorted or a sorted T cell fraction (not recorded which). Recombination joined TRBV27 with TRBJ2-2; TRBD1 agrees with 8 junctional bases. The bases read TGTGCCAGCAGTTTGGACAGGGCGGTCGCCGGGGAGCTGTTTTTT. Translated, this gives CASSLDRAVAGELFF.